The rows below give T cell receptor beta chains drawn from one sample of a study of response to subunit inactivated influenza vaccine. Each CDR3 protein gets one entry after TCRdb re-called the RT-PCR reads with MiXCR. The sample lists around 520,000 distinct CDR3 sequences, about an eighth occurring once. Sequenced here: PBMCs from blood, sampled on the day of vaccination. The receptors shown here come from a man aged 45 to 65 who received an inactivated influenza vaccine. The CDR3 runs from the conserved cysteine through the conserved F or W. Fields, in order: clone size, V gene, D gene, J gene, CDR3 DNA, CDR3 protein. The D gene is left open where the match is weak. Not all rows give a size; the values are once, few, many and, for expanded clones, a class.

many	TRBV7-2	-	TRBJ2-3	TGTGCCAGCAGCTTAACCTCTTACGCAGGCACAGATACGCAGTATTTT	CASSLTSYAGTDTQYF
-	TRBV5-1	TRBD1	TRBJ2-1	TGCGCCAGCAGCCAACAGGGGCCGGGACAGGGAAACAATGAGCAGTTCTTC	CASSQQGPGQGNNEQFF
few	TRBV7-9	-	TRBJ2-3	TGTGCCAGCAGCCCGGACCCCACAGATACGCAGTATTTT	CASSPDPTDTQYF
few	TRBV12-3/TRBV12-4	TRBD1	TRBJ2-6	TGTGCCAGCAGCCCTGGGGACAGGACACCTTGGAGACCTGGGGCCAACGTCCTGACTTTC	CASSPGDRTPWRPGANVLTF
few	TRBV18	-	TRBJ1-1	TGTGCCAGCTCACCCCGGCCCGGGGAACAGGGAATGAACACTGAAGCTTTCTTT	CASSPRPGEQGMNTEAFF
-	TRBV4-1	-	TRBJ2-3	TGTGCCAGCGGCTTGGAAGGAGCGGGCGGTAACACAGATACGCAGTATTTT	CASGLEGAGGNTDTQYF
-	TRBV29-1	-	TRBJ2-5	TGCAGCGTTGTTCAGCAGCAAGAGACCCAGTACTTC	CSVVQQQETQYF
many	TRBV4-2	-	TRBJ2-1	TGTGCCAGCAGCCAATCCGTGACTAGGACGTACAATGAGCAGTTCTTC	CASSQSVTRTYNEQFF
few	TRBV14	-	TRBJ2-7	TGTGCCAGCAGCCAAGCATGGGACTCCTACGAGCAGTACTTC	CASSQAWDSYEQYF
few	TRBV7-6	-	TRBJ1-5	TGTGCCAGCAGCTTTCCGCAGGCAGATCAGCCCCAGCATTTT	CASSFPQADQPQHF
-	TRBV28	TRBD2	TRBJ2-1	TGTGCCAGCAGTTTTTACCAGCGGGAGTACAATGAGCAGTTCTTC	CASSFYQREYNEQFF
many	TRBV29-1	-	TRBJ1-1	TGCAGCGTTGTTAAGTACACTGAAGCTTTCTTT	CSVVKYTEAFF
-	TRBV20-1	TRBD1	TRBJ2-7	TGCAGTGCTCCGGGACAGTTCTCCTACGAGCAGTACTTC	CSAPGQFSYEQYF
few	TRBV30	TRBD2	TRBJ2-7	TGTGCCTGGAGCGGGGAGGGAGGGATCGCCTACGAGCAGTACTTC	CAWSGEGGIAYEQYF
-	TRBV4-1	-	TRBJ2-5	TGCGCCAGCAGCCAAGATGGGAGTAGAGAGACCCAGTACTTC	CASSQDGSRETQYF
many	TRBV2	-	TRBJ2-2	TGTGCCAGGGGGGCGCCAGGGTTGAACACCGGGGAGCTGTTTTTT	CARGAPGLNTGELFF
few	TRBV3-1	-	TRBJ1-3	TGTGCCAGCAGCCTCGGGACTCACTCTGGAAACACCATATATTTT	CASSLGTHSGNTIYF
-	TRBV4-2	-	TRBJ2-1	TGTGCCAGCAGCCAACTTGGGTCCTCCTACAATGAGCAGTTCTTC	CASSQLGSSYNEQFF
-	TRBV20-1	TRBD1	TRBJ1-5	TGCAGTGCTAGAGAAGGGGGCTCGGGTAATCAGCCCCAGCATTTT	CSAREGGSGNQPQHF
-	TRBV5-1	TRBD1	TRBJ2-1	TGCGCCAGCAGACCCGGGGACAGTAGGTACAATGAGCAGTTCTTC	CASRPGDSRYNEQFF
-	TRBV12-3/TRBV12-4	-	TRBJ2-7	TGTGCCAGCAGCCCACGTCGTACGCCTGATCGCGAGCAGTACTTC	CASSPRRTPDREQYF
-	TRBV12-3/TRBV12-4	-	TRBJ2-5	TGTACCAGCAGTTTAGGCGGTTCAGAGACCCAGTACTTC	CTSSLGGSETQYF
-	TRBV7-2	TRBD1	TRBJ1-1	TGTGCCAGCAGCACCCGACAGGGGGCATATACTGAAGCTTTCTTT	CASSTRQGAYTEAFF
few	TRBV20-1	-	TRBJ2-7	TGCAGTGCTAGAGATCCTGACACGATTATTTACGAGCAGTACTTC	CSARDPDTIIYEQYF
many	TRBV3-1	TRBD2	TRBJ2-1	TGTGCCAGCAGCCCCCTTGGCGGGGGGGCCTACAATGAGCAGTTCTTC	CASSPLGGGAYNEQFF
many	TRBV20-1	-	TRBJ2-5	TGCAGTGCTAGAGAAACCCACAGAATGGAGACCCAGTACTTC	CSARETHRMETQYF
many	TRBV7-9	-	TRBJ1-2	TGTGCCAGCAGCTTACCTGGGTATGGCTACACCTTC	CASSLPGYGYTF
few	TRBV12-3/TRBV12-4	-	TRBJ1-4	TGTGCCAGCAGTTTCGGGACGGTTGAAAAACTGTTTTTT	CASSFGTVEKLFF
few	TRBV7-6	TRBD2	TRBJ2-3	TGTGCCAGCAGCTCCCAACCCGGGACTAGCAGTGCAGATACGCAGTATTTT	CASSSQPGTSSADTQYF
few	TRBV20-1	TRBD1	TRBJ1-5	TGCAGTGCTAGAGAATTCGGGACAGGGGCCTTCAGCAATCAGCCCCAGCATTTT	CSAREFGTGAFSNQPQHF
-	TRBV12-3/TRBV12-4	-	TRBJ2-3	TGTGCCAGCAGCTCCCTACAGGGTGGAGATACGCAGTATTTT	CASSSLQGGDTQYF
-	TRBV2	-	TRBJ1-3	TGTGCCAGCAGTAACTCTCCGGGGCTCTCTGGAAACACCATATATTTT	CASSNSPGLSGNTIYF
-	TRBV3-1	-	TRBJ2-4	TGTGCCAGCAGTCCTGGACACTTACTAGCCCAAAACATTCAGTACTTC	CASSPGHLLAQNIQYF
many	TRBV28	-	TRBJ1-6	TGTGCCAGCAGTTCCCCTGGGGAGAGGGATTCACCCCTCCACTTT	CASSSPGERDSPLHF
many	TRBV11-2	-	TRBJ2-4	TGTGCCAGCAGCTTAGGGGGCAGGGTTGACTTC	CASSLGGRVDF
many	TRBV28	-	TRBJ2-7	TGTGCCAGCAGTTTTACAGGGAGGTACGAGCAGTACTTC	CASSFTGRYEQYF
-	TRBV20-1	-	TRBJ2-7	TGCAGTGCTCAACAGGGGGGGAGCGGGGTGGGCTACGAGCAGTACTTC	CSAQQGGSGVGYEQYF
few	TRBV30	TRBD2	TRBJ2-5	TGTGCCTGGAGCTGGGGACTAGCGGGAGGAGAGACCCAGTACTTC	CAWSWGLAGGETQYF
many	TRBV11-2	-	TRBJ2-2	TGTGCCAGCAGGGAGGGACAGCTTAACACCGGGGAGCTGTTTTTT	CASREGQLNTGELFF
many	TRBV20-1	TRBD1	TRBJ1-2	TGCAGTGCTAGGACAGGGATTCAATATGGCTACACCTTC	CSARTGIQYGYTF
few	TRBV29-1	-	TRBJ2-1	TGCAGCGTTGAAGATCCTAGCCCATCCTACAATGAGCAGTTCTTC	CSVEDPSPSYNEQFF
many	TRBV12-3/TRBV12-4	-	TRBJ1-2	TGTGCCAGCAGTTTGGGCTCCTACTATGGCTACACCTTC	CASSLGSYYGYTF
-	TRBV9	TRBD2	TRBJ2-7	TGTGCCAGCAGCGTTGGTTATCGCGGGAGGGGTTCCTACGAGCAGTACTTC	CASSVGYRGRGSYEQYF
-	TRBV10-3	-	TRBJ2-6	TGTGCCATCAGCGGGGTGCCTGGGGCCAACGTCCTGACTTTC	CAISGVPGANVLTF
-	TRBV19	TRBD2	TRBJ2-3	TGTGCCAGTAGTATGGGACTAGCGGGAGATACGCAGTATTTT	CASSMGLAGDTQYF
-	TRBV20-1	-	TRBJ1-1	TGCAGTCTGAGGAGACAGAACACTGAAGCTTTCTTT	CSLRRQNTEAFF
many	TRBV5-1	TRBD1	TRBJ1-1	TGCGCCAGCACCCTCCTCGGACAGGGGGCCACTGAAGCTTTCTTT	CASTLLGQGATEAFF
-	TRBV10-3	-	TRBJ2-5	TGTGCCATCAGTGAGTCGTCCCGCCGGGAGACCCAGTACTTC	CAISESSRRETQYF
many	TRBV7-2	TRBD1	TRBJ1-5	TGTGCCAGCAGCGCCGAGACAGGGACCAATCAGCCCCAGCATTTT	CASSAETGTNQPQHF
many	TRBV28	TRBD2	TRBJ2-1	TGTGCCAGCAGTTTGACTAGCAAGGGGCTTGAGCAGTTCTTC	CASSLTSKGLEQFF
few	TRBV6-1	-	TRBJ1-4	TGTGCCAGCAAAAAGTCAGGGGAGCGTGAAAAACTGTTTTTT	CASKKSGEREKLFF